Reported below is one TCR beta chain. The data were obtained in a study of shared clonotypes between healthy human individuals. V was cut by 3 bases and J by 3 bases, with 13 bases left in between. The germline CDR1 and CDR2 sequences are SGHNT and YYREEE (reference sequence). The CDR3 runs to 14 residues. Terminally differentiated effector memory CD45RA+ cells were excluded from the naive CD8 cells, which were CD45RO-negative and positively selected for CCR7. Data came from immunoSEQ multiplex PCR; TCRdb stores just in-frame clones and leaves some out. This sample has around 2,100,000 clones, with approximately 95% found just once.

The receptor was derived from a man aged 18-30 years in good health. The chain recombines TRBV5-4 with TRBJ2-7; D is undetermined. The sequenced material came from naive CD8+ T cells sorted from blood. The CDR3, as DNA: TGTGCCAGCAGCTCCAGCTGGAACAGCTACGAGCAGTACTTC. This encodes CASSSSWNSYEQYF.